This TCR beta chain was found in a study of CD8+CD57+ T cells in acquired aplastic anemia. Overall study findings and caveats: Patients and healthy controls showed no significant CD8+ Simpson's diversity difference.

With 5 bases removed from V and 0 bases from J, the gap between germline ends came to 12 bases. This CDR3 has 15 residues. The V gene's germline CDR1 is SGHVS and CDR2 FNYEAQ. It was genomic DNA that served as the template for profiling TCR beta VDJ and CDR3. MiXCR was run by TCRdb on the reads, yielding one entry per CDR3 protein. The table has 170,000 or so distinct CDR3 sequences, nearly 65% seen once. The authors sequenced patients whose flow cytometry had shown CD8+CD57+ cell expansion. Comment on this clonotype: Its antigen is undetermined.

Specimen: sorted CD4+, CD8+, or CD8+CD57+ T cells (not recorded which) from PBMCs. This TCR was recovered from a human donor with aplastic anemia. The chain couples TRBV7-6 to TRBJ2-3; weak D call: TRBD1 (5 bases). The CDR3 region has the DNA TGTGCCAGCAGCCGTTGGGGCCAAAGCACAGATACGCAGTATTTT. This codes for CASSRWGQSTDTQYF.